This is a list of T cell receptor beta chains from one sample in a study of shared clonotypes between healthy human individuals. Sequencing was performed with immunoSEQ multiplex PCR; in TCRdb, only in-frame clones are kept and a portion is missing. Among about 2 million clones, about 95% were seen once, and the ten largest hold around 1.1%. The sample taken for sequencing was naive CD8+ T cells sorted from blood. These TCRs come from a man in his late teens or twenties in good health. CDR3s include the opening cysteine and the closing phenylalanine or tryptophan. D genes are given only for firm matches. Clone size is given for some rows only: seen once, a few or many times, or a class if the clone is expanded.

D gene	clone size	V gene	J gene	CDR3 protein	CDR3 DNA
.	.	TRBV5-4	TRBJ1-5	CASSFMGGNQPQHF	TGTGCCAGCAGCTTCATGGGGGGCAATCAGCCCCAGCATTTT
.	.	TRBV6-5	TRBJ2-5	CASSHRGGQETQYF	TGTGCCAGCAGCCACAGGGGAGGCCAAGAGACCCAGTACTTC
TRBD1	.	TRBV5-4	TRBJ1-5	CASSSDREEGQPQHF	TGTGCCAGCAGCTCGGACAGGGAGGAGGGCCAGCCCCAGCATTTT
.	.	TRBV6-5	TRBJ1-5	CASSPFGNQPQHF	TGTGCCAGCAGCCCCTTTGGCAATCAGCCCCAGCATTTT
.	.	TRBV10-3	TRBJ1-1	CAISESGLEGDTEAFF	TGTGCCATCAGTGAATCGGGGTTGGAGGGGGACACTGAAGCTTTCTTT
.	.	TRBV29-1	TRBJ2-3	CSGKFNWARGDTQYF	TGCAGCGGGAAGTTCAATTGGGCCCGAGGAGATACGCAGTATTTT
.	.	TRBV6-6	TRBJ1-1	CASSPFPGRDTEAFF	TGTGCCAGCAGTCCTTTCCCGGGCAGGGACACTGAAGCTTTCTTT
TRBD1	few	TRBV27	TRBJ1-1	CASSLSWGTGNTEAFF	TGTGCCAGCAGTTTATCATGGGGGACAGGGAACACTGAAGCTTTCTTT
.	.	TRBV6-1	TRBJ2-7	CASSDSLFYEQYF	TGTGCCAGCAGTGACTCTCTTTTCTACGAGCAGTACTTC
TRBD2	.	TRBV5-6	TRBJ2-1	CASSLGSGAMWGEQFF	TGTGCCAGCAGCTTGGGTAGCGGGGCTATGTGGGGTGAGCAGTTCTTC
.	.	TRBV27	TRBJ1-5	CASSLAGSGQPQHF	TGTGCCAGCAGTTTGGCGGGGTCCGGGCAGCCCCAGCATTTT
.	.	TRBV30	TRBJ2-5	CAWSFNQETQYF	TGTGCCTGGAGTTTTAACCAAGAGACCCAGTACTTC
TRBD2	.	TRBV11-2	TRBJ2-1	CASSLGPGTSGYNEQFF	TGTGCCAGCAGTCTAGGCCCCGGGACTAGCGGCTACAATGAGCAGTTCTTC
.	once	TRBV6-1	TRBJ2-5	CASSEGPGETQYF	TGTGCCAGCAGTGAAGGTCCGGGGGAGACCCAGTACTTC
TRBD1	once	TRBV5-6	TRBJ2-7	CASSSDRGPYYEQYF	TGTGCCAGCAGCTCCGACAGGGGACCTTACTACGAGCAGTACTTC
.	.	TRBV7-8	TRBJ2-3	CASSSPKDTQYF	TGTGCCAGCAGCTCTCCTAAGGATACGCAGTATTTT
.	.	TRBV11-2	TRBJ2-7	CASSLDLSGFGYEQYF	TGTGCCAGCAGCTTAGATCTTTCGGGCTTCGGGTACGAGCAGTACTTC
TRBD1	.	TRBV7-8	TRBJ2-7	CASSLGQGNSYEQYF	TGTGCCAGCAGCTTGGGACAGGGGAACTCCTACGAGCAGTACTTC
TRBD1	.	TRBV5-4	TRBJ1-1	CASSFEQGGAFF	TGTGCCAGCAGCTTTGAACAGGGGGGAGCTTTCTTT
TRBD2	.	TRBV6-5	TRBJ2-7	CASSPGLADAYEQYF	TGTGCCAGCAGCCCTGGACTAGCGGACGCCTACGAGCAGTACTTC
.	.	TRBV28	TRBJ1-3	CASSLSESSGNTIYF	TGTGCCAGCAGTTTGTCGGAGAGCTCTGGAAACACCATATATTTT
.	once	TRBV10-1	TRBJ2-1	CASSEDRYNEQFF	TGCGCCAGCAGTGAGGACAGGTACAATGAGCAGTTCTTC
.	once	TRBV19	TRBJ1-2	CASVDDYGYTF	TGTGCCAGTGTGGATGACTATGGCTACACCTTC
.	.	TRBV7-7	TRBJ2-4	CASSQDGLAKNIQYF	TGTGCTAGCAGCCAGGACGGTTTAGCCAAAAACATTCAGTACTTC
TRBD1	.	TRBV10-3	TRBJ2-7	CATQGAKYEQYF	TGTGCCACCCAGGGGGCGAAGTACGAGCAGTACTTC
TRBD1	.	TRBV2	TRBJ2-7	CASRGTASYEQYF	TGTGCCAGCAGGGGGACAGCGTCCTACGAGCAGTACTTC
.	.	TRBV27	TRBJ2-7	CASALDSGYEQYF	TGTGCCAGCGCTTTGGATAGTGGGTACGAGCAGTACTTC
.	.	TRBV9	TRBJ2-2	CASSVGWGAGELFF	TGTGCCAGCAGCGTAGGTTGGGGAGCCGGGGAGCTGTTTTTT
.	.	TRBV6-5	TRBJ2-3	CASSSTRGGRDTQYF	TGTGCCAGCAGTTCCACGCGAGGGGGGCGGGATACGCAGTATTTT
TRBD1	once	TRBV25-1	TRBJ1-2	CASKNPTGTGEGYTF	TGTGCCAGCAAAAACCCTACGGGGACAGGGGAAGGCTACACCTTC
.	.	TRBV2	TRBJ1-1	CASSEQPNTEAFF	TGTGCCAGCAGTGAACAGCCGAACACTGAAGCTTTCTTT
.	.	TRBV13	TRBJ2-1	CASAGGDPYYNEQFF	TGTGCCAGCGCAGGAGGGGACCCATACTACAATGAGCAGTTCTTC
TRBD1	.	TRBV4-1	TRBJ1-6	CASSPFPTTGNSPLHF	TGCGCCAGCAGCCCTTTCCCCACGACAGGGAACTCACCCCTCCACTTT
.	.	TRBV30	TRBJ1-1	CAWSITGNTEAFF	TGTGCCTGGAGTATAACAGGGAACACTGAAGCTTTCTTT
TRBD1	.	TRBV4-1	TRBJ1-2	CASSQVSQGGNGYTF	TGCGCCAGCAGCCAAGTTTCTCAGGGGGGCAATGGCTACACCTTC
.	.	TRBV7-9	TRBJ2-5	CASSLVAASETQYF	TGTGCCAGCAGCTTAGTTGCAGCATCGGAGACCCAGTACTTC
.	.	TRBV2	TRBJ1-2	CASSSDMDRGFYGYTF	TGTGCCAGCAGTAGTGACATGGACAGAGGCTTCTATGGCTACACCTTC
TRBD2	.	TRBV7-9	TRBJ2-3	CASRGEEDTQYF	TGTGCCAGCCGGGGGGAAGAGGATACGCAGTATTTT
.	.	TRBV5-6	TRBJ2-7	CASTSGGGPDYEQYF	TGTGCCAGCACCTCAGGAGGGGGCCCCGACTACGAGCAGTACTTC
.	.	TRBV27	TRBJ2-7	CASSLSIRANEQYF	TGTGCCAGCAGTTTATCGATCAGGGCCAACGAGCAGTACTTC
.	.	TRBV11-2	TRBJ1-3	CASSWNQGLRAGNTIYF	TGTGCCAGCAGCTGGAATCAGGGTCTCAGGGCTGGAAACACCATATATTTT
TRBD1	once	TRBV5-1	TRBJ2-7	CASSWGQPYEQYF	TGCGCCAGCAGCTGGGGACAGCCTTACGAGCAGTACTTC
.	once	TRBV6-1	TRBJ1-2	CASSERDNYGYTF	TGTGCCAGCAGTGAAAGGGACAACTATGGCTACACCTTC
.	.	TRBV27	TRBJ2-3	CASSFGSGGDTQYF	TGTGCCAGCAGTTTTGGTTCGGGCGGAGATACGCAGTATTTT
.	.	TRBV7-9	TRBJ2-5	CASSPGWDQETQYF	TGTGCCAGCAGCCCGGGGTGGGACCAAGAGACCCAGTACTTC
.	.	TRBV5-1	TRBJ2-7	CASSFGGDYEQYF	TGCGCCAGCAGCTTTGGGGGAGACTACGAGCAGTACTTC
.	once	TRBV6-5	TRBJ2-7	CASSRDTDYEQYF	TGTGCCAGCAGTAGAGACACCGACTACGAGCAGTACTTC
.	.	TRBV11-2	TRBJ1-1	CASSLVGGSTEAFF	TGTGCCAGCAGCTTAGTGGGGGGAAGCACTGAAGCTTTCTTT
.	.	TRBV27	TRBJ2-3	CASRVASTDTQYF	TGTGCCAGCAGGGTTGCTAGCACAGATACGCAGTATTTT
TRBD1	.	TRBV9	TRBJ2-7	CASSPGQDYEQYF	TGTGCCAGCAGCCCGGGACAGGACTACGAGCAGTACTTC
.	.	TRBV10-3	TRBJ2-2	CAISEGQGGTGELFF	TGTGCCATCAGTGAAGGGCAGGGGGGCACCGGGGAGCTGTTTTTT
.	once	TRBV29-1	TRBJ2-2	CSVDAGLTGELFF	TGCAGCGTTGATGCCGGGCTCACCGGGGAGCTGTTTTTT
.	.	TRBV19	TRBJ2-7	CASTSPNSYEQYF	TGTGCCAGTACCTCCCCTAATAGCTACGAGCAGTACTTC
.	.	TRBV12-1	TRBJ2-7	CASSFSIGTTYEQYF	TGTGCCAGCAGCTTTAGCATCGGGACAACTTACGAGCAGTACTTC
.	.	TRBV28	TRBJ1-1	CASSFPTEAFF	TGTGCCAGCAGTTTTCCGACAGAAGCTTTCTTT
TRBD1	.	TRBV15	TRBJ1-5	CATSSRDRALYSNQPQHF	TGTGCCACCAGCAGCCGGGACAGGGCCCTTTATAGCAATCAGCCCCAGCATTTT
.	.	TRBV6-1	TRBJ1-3	CASSEAGSDSGNTIYF	TGTGCCAGCAGTGAAGCCGGCAGTGACTCTGGAAACACCATATATTTT
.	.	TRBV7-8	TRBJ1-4	CASSPQAGGEKLFF	TGTGCCAGCAGCCCACAGGCGGGGGGTGAAAAACTGTTTTTT
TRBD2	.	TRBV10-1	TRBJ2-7	CASSEGTSPSEQYF	TGCGCCAGCAGTGAAGGGACTAGCCCGTCCGAGCAGTACTTC